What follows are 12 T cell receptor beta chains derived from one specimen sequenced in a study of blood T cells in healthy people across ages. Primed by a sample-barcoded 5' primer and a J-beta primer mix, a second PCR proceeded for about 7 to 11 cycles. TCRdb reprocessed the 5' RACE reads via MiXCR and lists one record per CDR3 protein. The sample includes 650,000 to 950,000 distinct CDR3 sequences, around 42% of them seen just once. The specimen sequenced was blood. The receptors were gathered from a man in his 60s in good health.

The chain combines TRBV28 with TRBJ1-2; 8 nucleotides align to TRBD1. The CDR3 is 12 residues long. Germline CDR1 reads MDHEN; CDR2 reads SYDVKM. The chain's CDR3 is CATHRGIYGYTF. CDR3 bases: TGTGCTACTCACAGGGGGATTTATGGCTACACCTTC.

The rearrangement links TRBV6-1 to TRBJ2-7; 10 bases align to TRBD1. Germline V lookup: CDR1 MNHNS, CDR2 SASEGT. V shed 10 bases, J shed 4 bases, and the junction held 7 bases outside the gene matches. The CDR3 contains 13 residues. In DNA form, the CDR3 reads TGTGCCACCCGGGACAGGGGCCTATACGAGCAGTACTTC. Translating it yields CATRDRGLYEQYF.

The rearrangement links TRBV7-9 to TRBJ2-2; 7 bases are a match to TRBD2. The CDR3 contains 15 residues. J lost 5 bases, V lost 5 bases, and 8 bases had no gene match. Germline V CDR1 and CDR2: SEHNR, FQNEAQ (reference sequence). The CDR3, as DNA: TGTGCCAGCAGCCCCGGGGAGGGCAGTACCGGGGAGCTGTTTTTT. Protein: CASSPGEGSTGELFF.

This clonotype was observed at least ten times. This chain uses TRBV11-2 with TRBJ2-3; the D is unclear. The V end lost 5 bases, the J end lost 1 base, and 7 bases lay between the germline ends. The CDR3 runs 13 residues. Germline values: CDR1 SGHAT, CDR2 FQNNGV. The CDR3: CASSRWGTDTQYF. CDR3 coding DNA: TGTGCCAGCAGCCGTTGGGGCACAGATACGCAGTATTTT.

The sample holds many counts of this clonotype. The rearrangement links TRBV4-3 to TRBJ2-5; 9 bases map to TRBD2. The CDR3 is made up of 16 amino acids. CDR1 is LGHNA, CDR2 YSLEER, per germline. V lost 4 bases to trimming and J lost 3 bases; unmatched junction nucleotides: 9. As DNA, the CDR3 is TGCGCCAGCAGCCCCCTGAGGGCGGGGGGGGAAGAGACCCAGTACTTC. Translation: CASSPLRAGGEETQYF.

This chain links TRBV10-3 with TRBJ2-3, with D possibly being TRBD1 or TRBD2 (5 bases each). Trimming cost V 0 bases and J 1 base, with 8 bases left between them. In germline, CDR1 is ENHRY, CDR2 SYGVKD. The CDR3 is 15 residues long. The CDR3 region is CAISESGDRTDTQYF. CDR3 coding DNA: TGTGCCATCAGTGAGTCAGGGGACCGCACAGATACGCAGTATTTT.

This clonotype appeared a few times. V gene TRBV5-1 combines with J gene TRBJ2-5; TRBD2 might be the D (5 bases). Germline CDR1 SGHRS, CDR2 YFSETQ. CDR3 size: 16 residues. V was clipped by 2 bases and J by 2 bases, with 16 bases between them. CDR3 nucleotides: TGCGCCAGCAGCTTATACAGAGTTAGGGAGCAAGAGACCCAGTACTTC. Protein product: CASSLYRVREQETQYF.

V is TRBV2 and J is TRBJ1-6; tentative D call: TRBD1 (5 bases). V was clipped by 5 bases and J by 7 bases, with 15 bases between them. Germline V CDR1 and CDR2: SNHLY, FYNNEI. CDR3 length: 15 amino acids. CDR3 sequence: CASSNQPGRNSPLHF. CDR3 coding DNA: TGTGCCAGCAGTAACCAACCAGGGAGAAATTCACCCCTCCACTTT.

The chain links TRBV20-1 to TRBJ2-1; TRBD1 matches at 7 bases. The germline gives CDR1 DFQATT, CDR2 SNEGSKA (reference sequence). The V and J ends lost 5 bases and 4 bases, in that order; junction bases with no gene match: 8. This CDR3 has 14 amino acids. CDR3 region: CSAAAGTAYNEQFF. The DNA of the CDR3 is TGCAGTGCTGCAGCCGGGACAGCTTACAATGAGCAGTTCTTC.

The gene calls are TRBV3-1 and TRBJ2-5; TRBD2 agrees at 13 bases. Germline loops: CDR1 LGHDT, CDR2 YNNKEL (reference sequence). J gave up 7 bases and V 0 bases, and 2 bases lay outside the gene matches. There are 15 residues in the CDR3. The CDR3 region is CASSQDWTSGGTQYF. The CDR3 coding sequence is TGTGCCAGCAGCCAAGATTGGACTAGCGGGGGGACCCAGTACTTC.

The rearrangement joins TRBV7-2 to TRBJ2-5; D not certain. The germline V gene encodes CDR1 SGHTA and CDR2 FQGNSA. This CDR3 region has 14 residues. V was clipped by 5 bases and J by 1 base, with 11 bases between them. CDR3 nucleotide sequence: TGTGCCAGCAGCCCCCGGAGTGTCCAAGAGACCCAGTACTTC. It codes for CASSPRSVQETQYF.

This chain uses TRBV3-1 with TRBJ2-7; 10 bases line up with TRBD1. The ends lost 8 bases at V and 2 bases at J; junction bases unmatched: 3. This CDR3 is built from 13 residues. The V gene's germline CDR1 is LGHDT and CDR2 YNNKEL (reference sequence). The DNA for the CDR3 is TGTGCCAGCGGGGACAGGGGACCCTACGAGCAGTACTTC. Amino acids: CASGDRGPYEQYF.